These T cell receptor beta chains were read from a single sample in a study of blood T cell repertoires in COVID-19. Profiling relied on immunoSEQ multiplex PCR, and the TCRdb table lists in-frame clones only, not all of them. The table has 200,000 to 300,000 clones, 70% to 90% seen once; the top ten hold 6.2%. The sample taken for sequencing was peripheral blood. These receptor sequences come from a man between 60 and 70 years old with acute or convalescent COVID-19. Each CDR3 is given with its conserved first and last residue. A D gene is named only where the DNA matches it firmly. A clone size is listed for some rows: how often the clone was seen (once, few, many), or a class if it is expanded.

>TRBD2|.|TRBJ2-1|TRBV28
TGTGCCAGCAGACCGGGACTAGCAGTAGGTGGAGGCTCCTACAATGAGCAGTTCTTC
CASRPGLAVGGGSYNEQFF
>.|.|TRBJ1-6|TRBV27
TGTGCCAGCAGTTTAGTCAGAACCAATTCACCCCTCCACTTT
CASSLVRTNSPLHF
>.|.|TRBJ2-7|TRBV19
TGTGCCAGTTCAATTGGGACTGAGAGCTCCTACGAGCAGTACTTC
CASSIGTESSYEQYF
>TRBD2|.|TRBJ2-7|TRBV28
TGTGCCAGCAGTCCCACTAGCGGGAGGTACGAGCAGTACTTC
CASSPTSGRYEQYF
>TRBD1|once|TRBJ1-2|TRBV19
TGTGCCAGTAGTCCCACAGGGGGCGCGAGGGGCTACACCTTC
CASSPTGGARGYTF
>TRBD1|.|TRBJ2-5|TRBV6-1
TGTGCCAGCAGTGAAGTCGTTGTGGGACAGCAAGAGACCCAGTACTTC
CASSEVVVGQQETQYF
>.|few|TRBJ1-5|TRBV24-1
TGTGCCACCAGTGATTCTCCCCAGGGCGGCCATAGCAATCAGCCCCAGCATTTT
CATSDSPQGGHSNQPQHF
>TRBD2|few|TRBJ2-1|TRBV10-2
TGCGCCAGCACCGAACTAGCGGGAAGCTCCTACAATGAGCAGTTCTTC
CASTELAGSSYNEQFF
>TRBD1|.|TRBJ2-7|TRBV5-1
TGCGCCAGCAGCGTCGGACAGGGTGCCTACGAGCAGTACTTC
CASSVGQGAYEQYF
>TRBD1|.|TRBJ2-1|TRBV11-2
TGTGCCAGCAGCTTCAAGTTAAGTGCCGGGACAGGGGGTCTGAATGAGCAGTTCTTC
CASSFKLSAGTGGLNEQFF
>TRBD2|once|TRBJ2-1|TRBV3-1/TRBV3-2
TGTGCCAGCAGCCATCCCCCGCTAGCGGGGGGGGCGGGTGAGCAGTTCTTC
CASSHPPLAGGAGEQFF
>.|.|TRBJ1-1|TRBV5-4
TGTGCCAGCAGCTTGCCCCTAGGGGAGAACACTGAAGCTTTCTTT
CASSLPLGENTEAFF
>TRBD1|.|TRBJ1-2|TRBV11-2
TGTGCCAGCAGCTTGGACAGGGGGCGCTTCTATGGCTACACCTTC
CASSLDRGRFYGYTF
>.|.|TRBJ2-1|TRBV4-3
TGCGCCAGCAGCCAAGAATCAGGATATAGTAGTGAGCAGTTCTTC
CASSQESGYSSEQFF
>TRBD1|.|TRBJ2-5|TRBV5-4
TGTGCCAGCAGCTTGAGGGGGCCTCAAGAGACCCAGTACTTC
CASSLRGPQETQYF
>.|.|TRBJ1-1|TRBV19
TGTGCCAGTAGTCCCACACAGAACACTGAAGCTTTCTTT
CASSPTQNTEAFF
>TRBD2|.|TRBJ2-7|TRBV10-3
TGTGCCATCAGTCGGAGCGGGAGCTCCTACGAGCAGTACTTC
CAISRSGSSYEQYF
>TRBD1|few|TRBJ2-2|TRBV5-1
TGCGCCAGCAGCTTGTCGGGACAGGGGGCCGGGGAGCTGTTTTTT
CASSLSGQGAGELFF
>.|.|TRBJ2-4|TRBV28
.
CASVPAVYKREGRNIQYF
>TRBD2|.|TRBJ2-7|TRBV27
TGCTGGACCGGGAGGGCCTACGAGCAGTACTTC
CWTGRAYEQYF
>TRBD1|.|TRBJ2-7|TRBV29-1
TGCAGCGTTGAAGGGACAGGCACCTACGAGCAGTACTTC
CSVEGTGTYEQYF
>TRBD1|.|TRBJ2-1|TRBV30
TGTGCCTGGAGTACCGATCTGGGTGACAGGGTGACATACAATGAGCAGTTCTTC
CAWSTDLGDRVTYNEQFF
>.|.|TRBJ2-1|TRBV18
TGTGCCAGCTCATCGAATCAGGGGGGAAGCTCCTACAATGAGCAGTTCTTC
CASSSNQGGSSYNEQFF
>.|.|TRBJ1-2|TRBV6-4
TGTGCCAGCTCCTTTCAAGCGGGGGATAGTGGCTACACCTTC
CASSFQAGDSGYTF
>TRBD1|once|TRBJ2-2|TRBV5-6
TGTGCCAGCAGCTTGGTTTGGCAGGGGGCTGCCGGGGAGCTGTTTTTT
CASSLVWQGAAGELFF
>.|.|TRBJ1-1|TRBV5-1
TGCGCCAGCAGCTGGACCGGACTGACGAACACTGAAGCTTTCTTT
CASSWTGLTNTEAFF
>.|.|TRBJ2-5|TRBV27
TGTGCCAGCCGACCAGGGACTTCATACCAGGAGACCCAGTACTTC
CASRPGTSYQETQYF
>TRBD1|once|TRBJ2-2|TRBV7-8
TGTGCCTTCTCCGGGACAGGGGAAGTCGGCACCGGGGAGCTGTTTTTT
CAFSGTGEVGTGELFF
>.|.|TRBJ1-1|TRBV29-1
TGCAGCGTTGAAGATTTGGCAGGGATTAACACTGAAGCTTTCTTT
CSVEDLAGINTEAFF
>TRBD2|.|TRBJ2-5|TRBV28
TGTGCCAGCAGCAACTTCGGCGGGAGGGCGTTTGAGACCCAGTACTTC
CASSNFGGRAFETQYF